The 3 T cell receptor beta chains below were found in one sample sequenced in a study of T-cell memory formation after mild COVID-19. Using its own MiXCR run on the 5' RACE reads, TCRdb lists one record per CDR3 protein. The table lists about 470,000 distinct CDR3 sequences, 20% to 25% of them singletons, with roughly an eighth in the top ten. The sample taken for sequencing was PBMCs or a T cell subset sorted from them (not recorded which). The receptors were sampled from an adult woman who had mild COVID-19 (a few samples of this study predate the infection). Cell type and time point are not known.

The chain employs TRBV7-3 and TRBJ2-2, with D unresolved. The CDR3 spans 13 residues. Trimming left V 5 bases short and J 4 bases short, with 8 bases between. Germline-derived CDR1 and CDR2 are SGHTA and FQGTGA. In nucleotides, the CDR3 is TGTGCCAGCAGCCCTATTTCCACCGGGGAGCTGTTTTTT. Its translation is CASSPISTGELFF. Full variable domain (outside the CDR3, taken from reference TRBV7-3 and TRBJ2-2): GAGVSQTPSNKVTEKGKYVELRCDPISGHTALYWYRQSLGQGPEFLIYFQGTGAADDSGLPNDRFFAVRPEGSVSTLKIQRTERGDSAVYLCASSPISTGELFFGEGSRLTVL.

V gene TRBV19 combines with J gene TRBJ1-2, with D uncertain. The CDR3 consists of 11 residues. The germline V gene encodes CDR1 LNHDA and CDR2 SQIVND (reference sequence). V was shortened by 6 bases and J by 8 bases, with 10 bases between the two germline ends. The CDR3 reads CASRRRGGYTF. DNA for the CDR3: TGTGCCAGTAGGAGGAGAGGAGGCTACACCTTC.

V gene TRBV10-3 combines with J gene TRBJ1-6, with D possibly being TRBD1 (6 bases). The CDR3 totals 15 residues. CDR1 ENHRY and CDR2 SYGVKD come from the germline V gene. V gave up 6 bases and J gave up 12 bases, with 21 bases separating them. CDR3 in DNA: TGTGCCATCAGCCAGTCGGGACACGAGGTAGAACCCCTCCACTTT. Translated: CAISQSGHEVEPLHF.